This TCR beta chain is from a study of beta chain features in type 1 diabetes. Study at large: Sorted cell examination encompassed 100 million to 110 million cells across all samples. Study conclusions and caveats: There was a moderate but significant shortening of TCRB CDR3s in all four CD4+ subsets of Type 1 diabetes patients.

Expressed TCRB transcripts got sequenced, as all isolated RNA was reverse transcribed. For naive, central memory and regulatory T cell samples, reads averaged roughly 3.6 million. Sequenced by immunoSEQ multiplex PCR; TCRdb stores in-frame clones only, minus some. Here the sample spans around 340,000 clones, approximately 10% being singletons. A sort by CD45RO/CCR7/CD25/CD127/CD95/CD27 yielded CD4+ naive, central memory, regulatory and stem cell-like memory cells. Trimming took off 0 bases at V and 6 bases at J, with 12 bases between the two ends. Germline V CDR1 and CDR2: LGHNA, YSLEER. The CDR3 runs 15 residues. Comments on this clone: Antigen unknown.

Material: central memory CD4+ T cells from blood. This chain connects TRBV4-3 to TRBJ1-5; D is possibly TRBD1 (5 bases). The receptor comes from a man aged 25 to 45 with type 1 diabetes. The DNA for the CDR3 is TGCGCCAGCAGCCAAGAGTGGGGGGGAGGTCAGCCCCAGCATTTT. Translation: CASSQEWGGGQPQHF.